This T cell receptor (beta chain) was documented in a study of cytomegalovirus exposure and HLA in healthy donors. Study-wide findings and caveats: Solely CMV serostatus was available to characterize immune exposure. Of the V segments, some could not be distinguished, including TRBV6-2 and TRBV6-3, and were excluded. Reportedly, TCR beta sequences accurately predicted HLA-A and HLA-B alleles in most subjects. In a later analysis, donors in an Asian-associated ancestry cluster reportedly had fewer N-insertions in productive TCRs than the cohort mean.

As concerns this clone: Its antigen is unknown.

The primer mix had 60 Vbeta and 13 Jbeta primers. Produced via immunoSEQ multiplex PCR; TCRdb's table is partial and in-frame only. Its table records about 200,000 clones. Germline CDR1 is SGHRS and CDR2 is YFSETQ. The CDR3 sequence is 15 residues long. This chain connects TRBV5-1 to TRBJ2-5, with unresolved D. With the DNA end fitting TRBJ2-7 better, the J assignment may be wrong. Sequences were obtained from PBMCs. This clonotype originated in a boy aged 5-17 years in good health and CMV-seronegative. For the CDR3, the DNA is TGCGCCAGCAGCCTACTACCGTTGGGTACCTACGAGCAGTACTTC. This gives the protein CASSLLPLGTYEQYF.